Listed below are T cell receptor beta chains from one sample, sequenced in a study of blood T cell repertoires in COVID-19. TCRdb's table, derived via immunoSEQ multiplex PCR, lists solely in-frame clones and lacks some. The data show about 170,000 clones, around nine tenths seen once. Sequenced sample: peripheral blood. The receptors stem from an elderly woman with COVID-19, enrolled during active disease. Each CDR3 is given with its conserved first and last residue. The D gene is left open where the match is weak. The size of a clone is reported for some rows only, either as once, few or many, or as a class for expanded clones.

J gene,V gene,clone size,D gene,CDR3 protein,CDR3 DNA
TRBJ1-1,TRBV7-9,-,-,CASSSTQNTEAFF,TGTGCCAGCAGCTCGACACAGAACACTGAAGCTTTCTTT
TRBJ2-7,TRBV6-2/TRBV6-3,-,TRBD2,CASSRSGRAFYEQYF,TGTGCCAGCAGTCGCAGCGGGAGGGCCTTCTACGAGCAGTACTTC
TRBJ1-6,TRBV2,once,TRBD1,CASVRDSGNSPLHF,TGTGCCAGTGTCCGGGACAGTGGTAACTCACCCCTCCACTTT
TRBJ2-5,TRBV19,once,TRBD1,CASSTGGASETQYF,TGTGCCAGTAGTACAGGGGGCGCTTCGGAGACCCAGTACTTC
TRBJ2-7,TRBV4-1,-,-,CASSPNPAGWGEQYF,TGCGCCAGCAGCCCTAATCCGGCAGGGTGGGGCGAGCAGTACTTC
TRBJ2-3,TRBV9,few,-,CASSRTPDRDTQYF,TGTGCCAGCAGCAGGACTCCCGATAGAGATACGCAGTATTTT
TRBJ2-3,TRBV5-5,once,TRBD2,CASSLAGVYTDTQYF,TGTGCCAGCAGCCTAGCGGGGGTCTACACAGATACGCAGTATTTT
TRBJ1-6,TRBV28,-,TRBD1,CASRQGNNSPLHF,TGTGCCAGTCGACAGGGGAATAATTCACCCCTCCACTTT
TRBJ2-7,TRBV3-1/TRBV3-2,once,-,CASTDRYEQYF,TGTGCCAGCACCGACAGATACGAGCAGTACTTC
TRBJ1-5,TRBV20-1,-,-,CSASPPPTGRDQPQHF,TGCAGTGCTAGTCCGCCTCCCACAGGGAGGGATCAGCCCCAGCATTTT
TRBJ2-7,TRBV18,once,-,CASSPNQGNEQYF,TGTGCCAGCTCACCCAACCAGGGAAACGAGCAGTACTTC
TRBJ2-3,TRBV6-6,-,TRBD1,CASRDSNTDTQYF,TGTGCCAGTAGGGACAGTAACACAGATACGCAGTATTTT
TRBJ2-7,TRBV6-5,-,-,CASSYQSGHVNYEQYF,TGTGCCAGCAGTTACCAGTCGGGACATGTGAACTACGAGCAGTACTTC
TRBJ1-6,TRBV28,-,-,CASIAGGRGSPLHF,TGTGCCAGCATCGCTGGGGGGAGGGGTTCACCCCTCCACTTT
TRBJ2-1,TRBV19,-,TRBD1,CASSTTGQGAFQQFF,TGTGCCAGTAGTACCACCGGACAGGGGGCCTTCCAGCAGTTCTTC
TRBJ1-1,TRBV7-2,once,TRBD1,CASSLPGGNTEAFF,TGTGCCAGCAGCCTCCCAGGGGGGAACACTGAAGCTTTCTTT
TRBJ2-3,TRBV2,-,-,CASNTMTSTDTQYF,TGTGCCAGCAATACCATGACTAGCACAGATACGCAGTATTTT
TRBJ1-5,TRBV6-6,-,TRBD1,CASSRPGQGSNQPQHF,TGTGCCAGCAGTAGACCGGGACAGGGGAGCAATCAGCCCCAGCATTTT
TRBJ2-2,TRBV18,-,TRBD2,CASSPRLAGVAGELFF,TGTGCCAGCTCACCACGGCTAGCGGGAGTGGCGGGGGAGCTGTTTTTT
TRBJ2-3,TRBV6-6,-,-,CASSYSGRVADTQYF,TGTGCCAGCAGTTACTCGGGCAGGGTTGCAGATACGCAGTATTTT
TRBJ2-5,TRBV18,-,-,CASSGRQRQETQYF,TGTGCCAGCTCGGGAAGACAGCGCCAAGAGACCCAGTACTTC
TRBJ1-5,TRBV3-1/TRBV3-2,-,-,CASSAPGNQPQHF,TGTGCCAGCAGCGCCCCCGGGAATCAGCCCCAGCATTTT
TRBJ1-5,TRBV16,-,-,CASSQSGVSSNQPQHF,TGTGCCAGCAGCCAATCCGGGGTGTCGAGCAATCAGCCCCAGCATTTT
TRBJ1-5,TRBV19,-,TRBD1,CASTLTGRRLGNQPQHF,TGTGCCAGTACTTTGACAGGGCGACGTCTGGGCAATCAGCCCCAGCATTTT
TRBJ1-6,TRBV5-1,-,-,CASRSGIPNSPLHF,TGCGCCAGCAGATCAGGGATCCCAAATTCACCCCTCCACTTT
TRBJ1-6,TRBV28,-,TRBD1,CASSFGDRVSPLHF,TGTGCCAGCAGTTTCGGGGACAGGGTTTCACCCCTCCACTTT
TRBJ2-7,TRBV4-3,-,TRBD2,CASSQHTGLHYEQYF,TGCGCCAGCAGCCAGCATACGGGACTACACTACGAGCAGTACTTC
TRBJ2-1,TRBV5-1,-,TRBD2,CASSFGTSNNEQFF,TGCGCCAGCAGCTTCGGGACTAGCAATAATGAGCAGTTCTTC
TRBJ2-3,TRBV5-4,once,TRBD1,CASSSTGNTDTQYF,TGTGCCAGCAGCTCGACAGGGAACACTGATACGCAGTATTTT
TRBJ2-4,TRBV19,-,TRBD1,CASSVDQGARAKNIQYF,TGTGCCAGTAGTGTCGACCAGGGGGCAAGAGCCAAAAACATTCAGTACTTC
TRBJ1-4,TRBV18,once,-,CASSPLGGSATNEKLFF,TGTGCCAGCTCACCACTCGGGGGTTCCGCAACTAATGAAAAACTGTTTTTT
TRBJ2-1,TRBV27,-,TRBD2,CASSSPSGGRTYNEQFF,TGTGCCAGCAGTTCCCCCTCCGGCGGGAGGACTTACAATGAGCAGTTCTTC
TRBJ1-5,TRBV3-1/TRBV3-2,-,-,CASSPYSEPQHF,TGTGCCAGCAGTCCTTACTCTGAGCCCCAGCATTTT
TRBJ1-4,TRBV15,-,-,CATSTVGQFFYGERGKLFF,TGTGCCACCAGCACCGTCGGACAGTTTTTCTATGGGGAACGGGGAAAACTGTTTTTT
TRBJ1-1,TRBV28,-,TRBD1,CASTLSTGLSTEAFF,TGTGCCAGCACCCTATCGACAGGGTTGAGCACTGAAGCTTTCTTT